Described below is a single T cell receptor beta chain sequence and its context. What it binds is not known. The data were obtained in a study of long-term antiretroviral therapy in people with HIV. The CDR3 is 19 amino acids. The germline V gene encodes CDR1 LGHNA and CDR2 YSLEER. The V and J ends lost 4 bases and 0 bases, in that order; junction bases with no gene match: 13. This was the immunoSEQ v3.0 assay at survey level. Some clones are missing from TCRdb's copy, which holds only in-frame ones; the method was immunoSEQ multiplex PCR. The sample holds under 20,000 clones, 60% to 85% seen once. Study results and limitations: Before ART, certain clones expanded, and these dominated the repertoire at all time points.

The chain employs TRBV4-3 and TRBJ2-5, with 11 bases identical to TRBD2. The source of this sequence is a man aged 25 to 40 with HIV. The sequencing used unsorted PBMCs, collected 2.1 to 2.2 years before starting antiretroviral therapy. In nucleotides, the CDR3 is TGCGCCAGCAGCCCCGGCGGCATAGCGGGAGGGAGTTACCAAGAGACCCAGTACTTC. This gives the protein CASSPGGIAGGSYQETQYF.